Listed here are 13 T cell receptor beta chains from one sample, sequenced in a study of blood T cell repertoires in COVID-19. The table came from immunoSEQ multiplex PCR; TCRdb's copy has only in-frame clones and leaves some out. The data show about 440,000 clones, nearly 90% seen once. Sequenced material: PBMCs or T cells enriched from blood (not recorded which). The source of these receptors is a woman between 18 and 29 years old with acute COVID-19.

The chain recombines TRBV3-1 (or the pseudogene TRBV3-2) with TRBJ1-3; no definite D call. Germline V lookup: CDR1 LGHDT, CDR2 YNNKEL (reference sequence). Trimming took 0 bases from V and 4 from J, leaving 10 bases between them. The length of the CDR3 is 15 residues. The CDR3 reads CASSQDLVPGNTIYF. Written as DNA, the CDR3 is TGTGCCAGCAGCCAAGATTTAGTCCCCGGAAACACCATATATTTT.

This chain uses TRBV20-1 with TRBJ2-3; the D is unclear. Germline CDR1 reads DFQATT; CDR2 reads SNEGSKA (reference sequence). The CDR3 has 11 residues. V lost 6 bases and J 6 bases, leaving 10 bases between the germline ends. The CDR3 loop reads CSAVIADTQYF. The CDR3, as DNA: TGCAGTGCGGTTATAGCCGATACGCAGTATTTT.

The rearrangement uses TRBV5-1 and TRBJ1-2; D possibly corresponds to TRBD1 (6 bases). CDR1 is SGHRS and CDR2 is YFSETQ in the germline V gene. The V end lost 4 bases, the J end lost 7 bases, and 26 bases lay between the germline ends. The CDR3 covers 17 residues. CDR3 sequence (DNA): TGCGCCAGCAGCGGATACATGGGGGCAGCTTCGGGCTCTGGCTACACCTTC. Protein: CASSGYMGAASGSGYTF.

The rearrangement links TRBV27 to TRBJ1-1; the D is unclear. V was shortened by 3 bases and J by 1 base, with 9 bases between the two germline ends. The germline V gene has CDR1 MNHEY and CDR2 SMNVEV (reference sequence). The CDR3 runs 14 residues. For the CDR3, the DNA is TGTGCCAGCAGTTTGGGAGGTTCGAACACTGAAGCTTTCTTT. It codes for CASSLGGSNTEAFF.

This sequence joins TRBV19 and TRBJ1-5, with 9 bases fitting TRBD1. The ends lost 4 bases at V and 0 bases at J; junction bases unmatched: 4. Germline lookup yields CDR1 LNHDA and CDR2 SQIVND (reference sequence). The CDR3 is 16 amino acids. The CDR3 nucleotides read TGTGCCAGTAGTACATGGACAGGGGCTAGCAATCAGCCCCAGCATTTT. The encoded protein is CASSTWTGASNQPQHF.

DNA for the CDR3: TGTGCCAGCAGGCAGACAGGGACCTCTAATCAGCCCCAGCATTTT. Its translation: CASRQTGTSNQPQHF. V gene TRBV6-5 combines with J gene TRBJ1-5; 7 nucleotides agree with TRBD1. The germline V gene has CDR1 MNHEY and CDR2 SVGAGI. This CDR3 is 15 amino acids long. V shed 6 bases and J 4 bases; nucleotides not matched to a gene: 9.

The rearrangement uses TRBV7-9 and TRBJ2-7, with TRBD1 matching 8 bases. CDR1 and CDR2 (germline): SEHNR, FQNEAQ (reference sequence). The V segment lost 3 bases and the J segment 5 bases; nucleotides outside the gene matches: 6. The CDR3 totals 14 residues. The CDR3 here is CASSFRDRPHEQYF. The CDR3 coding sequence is TGTGCCAGCAGCTTCAGGGACAGGCCTCACGAGCAGTACTTC.

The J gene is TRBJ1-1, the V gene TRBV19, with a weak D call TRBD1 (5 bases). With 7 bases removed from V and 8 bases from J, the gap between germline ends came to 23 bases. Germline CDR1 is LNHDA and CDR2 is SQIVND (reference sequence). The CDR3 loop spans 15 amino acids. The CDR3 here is CASMTYPDGGVEAFF. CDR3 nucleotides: TGTGCCAGTATGACATACCCGGACGGGGGAGTGGAAGCTTTCTTT. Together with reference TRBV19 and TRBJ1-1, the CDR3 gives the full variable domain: DGGITQSPKYLFRKEGQNVTLSCEQNLNHDAMYWYRQDPGQGLRLIYYSQIVNDFQKGDIAEGYSVSREKKESFPLTVTSAQKNPTAFYLCASMTYPDGGVEAFFGQGTRLTVV.

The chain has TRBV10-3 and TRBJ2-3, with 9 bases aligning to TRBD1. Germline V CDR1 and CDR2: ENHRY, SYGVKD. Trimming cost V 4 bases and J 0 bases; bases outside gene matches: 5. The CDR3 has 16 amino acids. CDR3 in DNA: TGTGCCATCAGTGGTGGGGACAGGGAAAGCACAGATACGCAGTATTTT. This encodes CAISGGDRESTDTQYF.

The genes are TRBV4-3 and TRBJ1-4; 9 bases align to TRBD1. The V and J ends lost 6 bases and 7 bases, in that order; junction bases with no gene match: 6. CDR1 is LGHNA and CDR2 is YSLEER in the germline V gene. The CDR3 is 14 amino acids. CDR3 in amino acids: CASSYRGRGEKLFF. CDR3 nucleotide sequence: TGCGCCAGCAGTTACAGGGGGCGCGGTGAAAAACTGTTTTTT.

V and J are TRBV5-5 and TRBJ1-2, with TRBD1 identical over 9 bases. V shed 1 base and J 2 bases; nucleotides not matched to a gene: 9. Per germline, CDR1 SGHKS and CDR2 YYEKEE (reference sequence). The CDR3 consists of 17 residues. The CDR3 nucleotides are TGTGCCAGCAGCTTGTCTGTCCCGGGACAGGGAAACTATGGCTACACCTTC. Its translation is CASSLSVPGQGNYGYTF.

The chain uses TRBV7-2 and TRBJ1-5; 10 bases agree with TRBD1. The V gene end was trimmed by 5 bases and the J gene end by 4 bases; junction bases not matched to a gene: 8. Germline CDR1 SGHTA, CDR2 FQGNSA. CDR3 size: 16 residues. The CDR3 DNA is TGTGCCAGCAGCGTAATACCGGGACAGGGGAATCAGCCCCAGCATTTT. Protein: CASSVIPGQGNQPQHF.

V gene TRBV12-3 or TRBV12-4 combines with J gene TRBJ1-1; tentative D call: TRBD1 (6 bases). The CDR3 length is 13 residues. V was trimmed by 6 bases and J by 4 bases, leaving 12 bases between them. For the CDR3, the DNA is TGTGCCAGCAGCAAACAGGGCGTCACTGAAGCTTTCTTT. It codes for CASSKQGVTEAFF.